A single sample gave rise to the 24 T cell receptor beta chains below, sequenced in a study of cytomegalovirus exposure and HLA in healthy donors. PCR used 60 Vbeta primers and 13 Jbeta primers. TCRdb's copy holds only in-frame clones and misses some; the assay was immunoSEQ multiplex PCR. The sample shows around 200,000 clones, and about 0.8% sits with its ten largest clones. Sample: PBMCs. These receptor sequences come from a woman between 18 and 29 years old in good health and CMV-seropositive.

V is TRBV9 and J is TRBJ1-4; D might be TRBD1 (6 bases). Germline-derived CDR1 and CDR2 are SGDLS and YYNGEE. CDR3 size: 15 residues. With 6 bases removed from V and 4 bases from J, the gap between germline ends came to 16 bases. CDR3 residues: CASKPSQGHNEKLFF. The DNA for the CDR3 is TGTGCCAGCAAGCCATCGCAGGGGCATAATGAAAAACTGTTTTTT.

V gene TRBV2 combines with J gene TRBJ2-7, with TRBD1 matching over 9 bases. Trimming cost V 0 bases and J 3 bases; bases outside gene matches: 3. The CDR3 contains 15 residues. Germline V CDR1 and CDR2: SNHLY, FYNNEI. DNA of the CDR3: TGTGCCAGCAGTGAAGCCGGGACAGGGTTCTACGAGCAGTACTTC. This encodes CASSEAGTGFYEQYF.

This sequence joins TRBV7-9 and TRBJ1-2; 9 nucleotides match TRBD1. J lost 5 bases, V lost 2 bases, and 6 bases had no gene match. Germline CDR1 and CDR2: SEHNR and FQNEAQ (reference sequence). The CDR3 is 15 amino acids. The CDR3 region has the DNA TGTGCCAGCAGCTTAAACATCGGGACAGGGTATGGCTACACCTTC. Its translation is CASSLNIGTGYGYTF.

This CDR3 is CASSLELAARTDTQYF. CDR3 sequence (DNA): TGTGCCAGCAGCTTGGAGTTAGCTGCACGCACAGATACGCAGTATTTT. The V call is TRBV5-6, the J call TRBJ2-3; D gene uncertain. In germline, CDR1 is SGHDT, CDR2 YYEEEE. The CDR3 length is 16 residues. Trimming removed 0 bases at V and 1 base at J, with 12 bases between.

The chain employs TRBV7-9 and TRBJ2-1; D remains unclear. The germline V gene has CDR1 SEHNR and CDR2 FQNEAQ (reference sequence). Trimming shortened V by 4 bases and J by 3 bases, and 4 bases separated the two germline ends. This CDR3 comprises 12 residues. The CDR3 DNA is TGTGCCAGCAGCTCCGGCTACAATGAGCAGTTCTTC. Translation: CASSSGYNEQFF.

This chain uses TRBV5-4 with TRBJ2-1; tentatively, D is TRBD1 (5 bases). The CDR3 spans 16 residues. V was trimmed by 4 bases and J by 0 bases, leaving 14 bases between them. The V gene's germline CDR1 is SGHNT and CDR2 YYREEE (reference sequence). The CDR3 reads CASSHPDSDSYNEQFF. CDR3 coding DNA: TGTGCCAGCAGCCACCCCGACAGCGACTCCTACAATGAGCAGTTCTTC. Drawing the rest from reference TRBV5-4 and TRBJ2-1, the complete variable domain is ETGVTQSPTHLIKTRGQQVTLRCSSQSGHNTVSWYQQALGQGPQFIFQYYREEENGRGNFPPRFSGLQFPNYSSELNVNALELDDSALYLCASSHPDSDSYNEQFFGPGTRLTVL.

The rearrangement links TRBV28 to TRBJ1-2; maybe TRBD1 (5 bases). The CDR3 loop spans 15 amino acids. In germline, CDR1 is MDHEN, CDR2 SYDVKM. V lost 2 bases and J lost 5, with 15 bases in between. The CDR3: CASSLPGSRGYGYTF. In nucleotides, the CDR3 is TGTGCCAGCAGTTTACCAGGGTCGCGGGGATATGGCTACACCTTC.

Written as DNA, the CDR3 is TGTGCCAGCAGTATGCGGGGGTTTGCAGATACGCAGTATTTT. This translates into CASSMRGFADTQYF. The chain carries TRBV6-6 and TRBJ2-3; 7 bases are shared with TRBD2. CDR1 is MNHNY, CDR2 SVGAGI, per germline (reference sequence). V dropped 5 bases and J dropped 4; count of bases not matched to a gene: 6. This CDR3 region has 14 residues.

V usage is TRBV5-1 and J usage is TRBJ1-3; TRBD1 matches 8 bases. Germline loops: CDR1 SGHRS, CDR2 YFSETQ. The CDR3 totals 14 residues. Trimming removed 3 bases from V and 2 bases from J; junction bases left unmatched: 1. CDR3 amino acids: CASSSQGAGNTIYF. The CDR3 DNA reads as TGCGCCAGCAGCTCACAGGGGGCTGGAAACACCATATATTTT.

The chain is built from TRBV9 and TRBJ2-3, with D possibly matching TRBD2 (6 bases). V shed 0 bases and J shed 0 bases, with 11 bases lying between them. The CDR3 is 16 amino acids. Germline-derived CDR1 and CDR2 are SGDLS and YYNGEE. CDR3 coding DNA: TGTGCCAGCAGCGTAGGGAGGGGTACTAGCACAGATACGCAGTATTTT. As protein: CASSVGRGTSTDTQYF.

The rearrangement uses TRBV5-1 and TRBJ1-6; 9 bases line up with TRBD1. The CDR3 runs 16 residues. The germline CDR1 and CDR2 sequences are SGHRS and YFSETQ. Germline trimming cut 2 bases from V and 6 bases from J; bases unmatched to any gene: 6. This CDR3 is CASSFSTGGVNSPLHF. The DNA of the CDR3 is TGCGCCAGCAGCTTTTCTACAGGGGGCGTTAATTCACCCCTCCACTTT.

This chain connects TRBV7-8 to TRBJ2-7; maybe TRBD2 (5 bases). The CDR3 runs to 12 residues. The germline V and J ends were trimmed by 5 bases and 3 bases, with 8 bases remaining between them. Germline V gene sequence: CDR1 SGHVS, CDR2 FQNEAQ. The CDR3, as DNA: TGTGCCAGCAGCAACCGGGACTACGAGCAGTACTTC. Its protein product is CASSNRDYEQYF.

This chain uses TRBV14 with TRBJ1-2; the D gene is possibly TRBD1 (5 bases). V lost 5 bases and J lost 7, with 11 bases in between. CDR1 is SGHDN and CDR2 is FVKESK in the germline V gene. The CDR3 is 12 residues long. CDR3 nucleotide sequence: TGTGCCAGCAGCACATCCGGGGGTGGCTACACCTTC. Translation gives CASSTSGGGYTF.

This sequence joins TRBV6-1 and TRBJ2-5, with unresolved D. V lost 1 base and J lost 12, with 12 bases in between. CDR3 length: 12 amino acids. CDR1 MNHNS and CDR2 SASEGT come from the germline V gene. This chain's CDR3 is CASSEVSVVEYF. The CDR3 DNA reads TGTGCCAGCAGTGAAGTGAGCGTGGTAGAGTACTTC.

J is TRBJ2-1 and V is TRBV7-9; D uncertain. The V end was cut by 3 bases, the J end by 9 bases, with 6 bases between. CDR3 length: 11 amino acids. Germline V CDR1 and CDR2: SEHNR, FQNEAQ (reference sequence). CDR3 sequence reads: CASSLVAEQFF. The CDR3 DNA reads as TGTGCCAGCAGCTTGGTAGCTGAGCAGTTCTTC.

The J gene is TRBJ2-2, the V gene TRBV5-1; 7 positions agree with TRBD1. This CDR3 contains 15 residues. With V trimmed by 4 bases and J by 3 bases, 6 bases remained unmatched. Germline V CDR1 and CDR2: SGHRS, YFSETQ. CDR3 region: CASSQDRAYTGELFF. The CDR3 nucleotides read TGCGCCAGCAGCCAAGACAGGGCTTACACCGGGGAGCTGTTTTTT.

This chain joins TRBV4-1 and TRBJ2-1; D is undetermined. V lost 1 base, J lost 0 bases, and 10 bases lay in between. The CDR3 is 16 amino acids. The germline CDR1 and CDR2 sequences are MGHRA and YSYEKL. CDR3 nucleotides: TGCGCCAGCAGCCAAGTCAAGCCAAGCTCCTACAATGAGCAGTTCTTC. Amino acid sequence: CASSQVKPSSYNEQFF.

This chain connects TRBV25-1 to TRBJ1-3; no clear D gene. CDR3 length equals 18 residues. The V gene lost 5 bases and the J gene lost 0 bases, with 20 bases spanning the gap. Germline CDR1 reads MGHDK; CDR2 reads SYGVNS. The CDR3 DNA reads TGTGCCAGCAGTTTCGCAGGCTTACCCCTCAGCTCTGGAAACACCATATATTTT. It is translated as CASSFAGLPLSSGNTIYF.

This chain links TRBV7-9 with TRBJ1-4, with D maybe TRBD1 (5 bases). The ends were cut back, 6 bases at V and 8 bases at J, with 13 bases in the middle. This CDR3 region has 13 residues. CDR1 and CDR2 from the germline V gene are SEHNR and FQNEAQ (reference sequence). The CDR3 protein is CASSKLGGEKLFF. For the CDR3, the DNA is TGTGCCAGCAGTAAACTGGGGGGGGAAAAACTGTTTTTT.

J is TRBJ1-1 and V is TRBV7-2; the match to TRBD1 covers 9 bases. CDR3 length equals 16 residues. The trim removed 6 bases at V and 0 bases at J, leaving 8 bases unmatched. Germline V gives CDR1 SGHTA, CDR2 FQGNSA. DNA for the CDR3: TGTGCCAGCAGTGTCGGGACAGGGCCCGTGAACACTGAAGCTTTCTTT. Translating gives CASSVGTGPVNTEAFF.

The chain recombines TRBV4-1 with TRBJ2-6, with 14 bases that match TRBD2. The trim removed 1 base at V and 0 bases at J, leaving 8 bases unmatched. The CDR3 is 21 residues long. Germline V gives CDR1 MGHRA, CDR2 YSYEKL. In nucleotides, the CDR3 is TGCGCCAGCAGCCAAGGTCGACTAGCGGGGGGGCCCTCCTCTGGGGCCAACGTCCTGACTTTC. It encodes CASSQGRLAGGPSSGANVLTF.

J is TRBJ2-5 and V is TRBV30; possibly TRBD2 for D (5 bases). There are 11 residues in the CDR3. Germline loops: CDR1 GTSNPN, CDR2 SVGIG (reference sequence). Trimming shortened V by 0 bases and J by 7 bases, and 6 bases separated the two germline ends. CDR3 DNA sequence: TGTGCCTGGAGTGTACGGGGGACCCAGTACTTC. This encodes CAWSVRGTQYF.

CDR3 nucleotides: TGTGCCAGCAGCCAAGATGTGGCGGGAGGGCCTCCCGAGCAGTACTTC. It encodes CASSQDVAGGPPEQYF. The chain uses TRBV4-2 and TRBJ2-7; 9 bases match TRBD2. The CDR3 totals 16 residues. The V gene's germline CDR1 is LGHNA and CDR2 YNFKEQ. V shed 0 bases and J 6 bases; nucleotides not matched to a gene: 9.

The chain is built from TRBV30 and TRBJ1-5, with 7 bases lining up with TRBD1. V trimming: 2 bases; J trimming: 2 bases; junction bases outside the gene matches: 3. Germline V lookup: CDR1 GTSNPN, CDR2 SVGIG (reference sequence). CDR3 size: 14 residues. CDR3 sequence reads: CAWSRTGGNQPQHF. DNA for the CDR3: TGTGCCTGGAGTAGAACAGGGGGCAATCAGCCCCAGCATTTT.